This T cell receptor (beta chain) was recovered during a study of control samples from healthy donors and cancer patients. The CDR3 has 18 amino acids. Losses at the gene ends were 2 bases for V and 1 base for J; bases not matched to a gene: 9. CDR1 and CDR2 from the germline V gene are MNHEY and SVGEGT. Method: immunoSEQ multiplex PCR; TCRdb's copy keeps in-frame clones and lacks some. Of about 10,000 clones in the sample, approximately 91% were seen once. This chain uses TRBV6-2 or TRBV6-3 with TRBJ1-5, with 9 bases aligning to TRBD1. Sequencing was carried out using PBMCs. The TCR was taken from a man aged 60-69 years with colorectal cancer. The CDR3 DNA reads TGTGCCAGCAGTTACCCGGGACAGGGTCAGTACAGCAATCAGCCCCAGCATTTT. Translation: CASSYPGQGQYSNQPQHF.